This T cell receptor beta chain derives from a study of T cell responses to AZD1222 COVID-19 vaccine. Study results and caveats: The reported proportion of spike-specific TCRs targeting unmutated variant regions was nearly half.

Germline CDR1 SGDLS, CDR2 YYNGEE. Trimming pared 3 bases from V and 5 bases from J, leaving 18 bases between. The CDR3 runs 15 residues. Generated by immunoSEQ multiplex PCR, the TCRdb table keeps only in-frame clones and is missing some. The top ten hold 1.5% to 2% of the sample, which has 150,000 to 200,000 clones, less than 90% seen once. This clone was seen only once. Its specificity is not known. The sequenced sample was peripheral blood, obtained on day 0 of AZD1222 vaccination. The chain uses TRBV9 and TRBJ2-7; no clear D. The receptor's source is an adult in good health. CDR3 DNA sequence: TGTGCCAGCAGCGGCGTGACCGGGTCCCGCAACGAGCAGTACTTC. It is translated as CASSGVTGSRNEQYF. Full variable domain (outside the CDR3, taken from reference TRBV9 and TRBJ2-7): DSGVTQTPKHLITATGQRVTLRCSPRSGDLSVYWYQQSLDQGLQFLIQYYNGEERAKGNILERFSAQQFPDLHSELNLSSLELGDSALYFCASSGVTGSRNEQYFGPGTRLTVT.